The rows below give T cell receptor beta chains drawn from one sample of a study of OX40 agonist ivuxolimab in advanced cancers. Clones were sequenced by immunoSEQ multiplex PCR, and TCRdb holds only the in-frame ones, with some missing. The sample lists fewer than 55,000 clones; around nine tenths were seen once. The specimen was CD4+ or CD8+ T cells sorted from blood, collected in a trial of the OX40 agonist ivuxolimab. Receptor source: an adult with an advanced solid tumor such as melanoma, head and neck, liver or kidney cancer. CDR3s include the opening cysteine and the closing phenylalanine or tryptophan. Fields, in order: D gene, clone size, V gene, J gene, CDR3 DNA, CDR3 protein. D genes are given only for firm matches. The size field is filled for only some rows; it gives once, few, many or a size class.

>TRBD1|NA|TRBV30|TRBJ2-7
TGTGCCTGGAGATACGGGACAGGGGACTACGAGCAGTACTTC
CAWRYGTGDYEQYF
>NA|NA|TRBV4-1|TRBJ1-1
TGCGCCAGCAGCCAAGACAGGGGTGACCAAGCTTTCTTT
CASSQDRGDQAFF
>NA|NA|TRBV5-1|TRBJ1-2
TGCGCCAGCAGCACTGGGGGGGCGAGATCTAACTATGGCTACACCTTC
CASSTGGARSNYGYTF
>NA|NA|TRBV9|TRBJ2-1
TGTGCCAGCGCCCCCGGGGCAGGAACTGATGAGCAGTTCTTC
CASAPGAGTDEQFF
>TRBD1|NA|TRBV19|TRBJ2-3
TGTGCCACCGAATGGGGACAGGGCACAGATACGCAGTATTTT
CATEWGQGTDTQYF
>NA|NA|TRBV19|TRBJ2-7
TGTGCCAGTAGCCCTTCGTCGGGATCCTCCTACGAGCAGTACTTC
CASSPSSGSSYEQYF
>NA|NA|TRBV13|TRBJ2-7
TGTGCCAGCAGCTTTACTAGCAACCCCTCCTACGAGCAGTACTTC
CASSFTSNPSYEQYF
>NA|NA|TRBV4-1|TRBJ1-1
TGCGCCAGCAGCCAAGATCCCAAGCCGGCGGCTGAAGCTTTCTTT
CASSQDPKPAAEAFF
>NA|NA|TRBV5-4|TRBJ1-1
TGTGCCAGCAGCCCTGGGAGTTCGGGGTTTCAGACTGAAGCTTTCTTT
CASSPGSSGFQTEAFF
>NA|NA|TRBV25-1|TRBJ1-6
TGTGCCAGCAGTGATTTGGAGAATTCACCCCTCCACTTT
CASSDLENSPLHF
>TRBD1|NA|TRBV2|TRBJ2-1
TGTGCCAGCAGTGAAATGGGAACAGGGGGATGGGATGAGCAGTTCTTC
CASSEMGTGGWDEQFF
>NA|NA|TRBV4-1|TRBJ2-7
TGCGCCAGCAGCCAAGATCGTCACAGCTCCTACGAGCAGTACTTC
CASSQDRHSSYEQYF
>NA|NA|TRBV5-1|TRBJ2-1
TGCGCCAGCAGATTGGGGGCTGGCAATGAGCAGTTCTTC
CASRLGAGNEQFF
>NA|NA|TRBV6-1|TRBJ1-2
TGTGCCAGCAGTGAAGAAATTGGCAGGGGCTATGGCTACACCTTC
CASSEEIGRGYGYTF
>NA|NA|TRBV19|TRBJ2-1
TGTGCCACCGGGGACCCCACCCCCAATGAGCAGTTCTTC
CATGDPTPNEQFF
>NA|NA|TRBV6-1|TRBJ2-1
TGTGCCAGCTCCCGAGGGGGTTACAATGAGCAGTTCTTC
CASSRGGYNEQFF
>NA|NA|TRBV6-5|TRBJ1-1
TGTGCCAGCAGTTACTCGTTGTCGGGACACGGAGCTTTCTTT
CASSYSLSGHGAFF
>NA|once|TRBV27|TRBJ1-1
TGTGCCAGCAGTTTTGTACCGGTTACTGAAGCTTTCTTT
CASSFVPVTEAFF
>NA|once|TRBV4-3|TRBJ1-1
TGCGCCAGCAGCCCAGCTGCAGGGTGGACTGAAGCTTTCTTT
CASSPAAGWTEAFF
>TRBD1|NA|TRBV29-1|TRBJ1-2
TGCAGCGTTGAAATTCGGGGGACAGAACAGGGCTACACCTTC
CSVEIRGTEQGYTF
>NA|NA|TRBV6-6|TRBJ2-1
TGTGCCAGCAGCCACAGGGATAGGTCCTACAATGAGCAGTTCTTC
CASSHRDRSYNEQFF
>NA|NA|TRBV7-9|TRBJ2-2
TGTGCCAGCAGCCCCATGAAGACCGGGGAGCTGTTTTTT
CASSPMKTGELFF
>NA|NA|TRBV7-9|TRBJ1-3
TGTGCCAGCAGCTTCCCTGGCCAGCCCTCTGGAAACACCATATATTTT
CASSFPGQPSGNTIYF
>TRBD1|few|TRBV5-1|TRBJ2-7
TGCGCCAGCAGCGAGGACAGGGACGAGCAGTACTTC
CASSEDRDEQYF
>TRBD1|NA|TRBV23-1|TRBJ2-7
TGCGCCACAAAACAAATACCCGGGACAGGGGGCTACGAGCAGTACTTC
CATKQIPGTGGYEQYF
>NA|NA|TRBV5-8|TRBJ2-5
TGTGCCAGCAGCTTGGGACTAGGACTCCAAGAGACCCAGTACTTC
CASSLGLGLQETQYF
>NA|NA|TRBV5-6|TRBJ1-1
TGTGCCAGCAGCTTAACCGGGACACCGAACACTGAAGCTTTCTTT
CASSLTGTPNTEAFF
>NA|NA|TRBV13|TRBJ1-6
TGTGCCAGCAGCTCAGCCTCGACCCCTAATTCACCCCTCCACTTT
CASSSASTPNSPLHF
>NA|NA|TRBV4-1|TRBJ1-2
TGCGCCAGCAGCCAAGATAGGGGGGACGGGGGCTACACCTTC
CASSQDRGDGGYTF
>NA|NA|TRBV7-9|TRBJ2-1
TGTGCCAGCAGCTTGGCCTTAGCGGACCACTCCTACAATGAGCAGTTCTTC
CASSLALADHSYNEQFF
>TRBD1|NA|TRBV30|TRBJ2-7
TGTGCCTGGAGTTCGGGACAGGGGGGCCACGAGCAGTACTTC
CAWSSGQGGHEQYF
>NA|NA|TRBV13|TRBJ2-7
TGTGCCAGCAGCTTAGGCAGGGGCAGTCTATACGAGCAGTACTTC
CASSLGRGSLYEQYF
>NA|NA|TRBV29-1|TRBJ2-7
TGCAGCGTTGAAGCTGGAGGACCCTACGAGCAGTACTTC
CSVEAGGPYEQYF
>TRBD1|NA|TRBV19|TRBJ1-2
TGTGCCAGTAGTTCGGGACAGCTCAATGGCTACACCTTC
CASSSGQLNGYTF
>NA|NA|TRBV11-2|TRBJ2-5
TGTGCCAGCAGCTTAGTCCAAGAGACCCAGTACTTC
CASSLVQETQYF
>TRBD1|NA|TRBV30|TRBJ1-1
TGTGCCTTCCGGTGGGGGACAGGGATGAACACTGAAGCTTTCTTT
CAFRWGTGMNTEAFF
>TRBD2|NA|TRBV5-1|TRBJ2-3
TGCGCCAGCAGCTTGGCCTATGCGGGGGGGAGCACAGATACGCAGTATTTT
CASSLAYAGGSTDTQYF
>TRBD2|NA|TRBV2|TRBJ2-1
TGTGCCAGCCGGGTAACTAGCGGCTACAATGAGCAGTTCTTC
CASRVTSGYNEQFF
>NA|NA|TRBV30|TRBJ2-2
TGTGCCTGGGACTCCGGGACTGGGACGACCGGGGAGCTGTTTTTT
CAWDSGTGTTGELFF
>TRBD1|NA|TRBV11-2|TRBJ2-1
TGTGCCAGCAGCTTAGGTCAGGGCAGGGGGTATGAGCAGTTCTTC
CASSLGQGRGYEQFF
>NA|once|TRBV29-1|TRBJ1-2
TGCAGCGGCATAAGAGGGGACTATGGCTACACCTTC
CSGIRGDYGYTF
>TRBD2|medium-sized|TRBV6-6|TRBJ2-1
TGTGCCAGCAGTTACGGGGAGGGAGGTTGGAATGAGCAGTTCTTC
CASSYGEGGWNEQFF